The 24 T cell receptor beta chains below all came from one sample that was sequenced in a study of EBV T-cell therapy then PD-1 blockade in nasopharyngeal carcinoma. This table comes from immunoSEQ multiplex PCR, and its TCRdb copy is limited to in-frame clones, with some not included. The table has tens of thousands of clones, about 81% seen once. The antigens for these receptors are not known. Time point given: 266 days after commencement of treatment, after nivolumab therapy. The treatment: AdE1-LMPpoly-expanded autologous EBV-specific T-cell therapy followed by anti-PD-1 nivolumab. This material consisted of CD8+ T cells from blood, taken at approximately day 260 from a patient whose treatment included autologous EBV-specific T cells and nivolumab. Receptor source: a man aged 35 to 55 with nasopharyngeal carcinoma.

CDR3 sequence: CASKTGGRGYTF. CDR3 bases: TGTGCCAGCAAAACAGGGGGCCGGGGCTACACCTTC. The chain is built from TRBV27 and TRBJ1-2; 9 bases line up with TRBD1. The CDR3 spans 12 residues. The germline V gene encodes CDR1 MNHEY and CDR2 SMNVEV (reference sequence). The ends lost 7 bases at V and 8 bases at J; junction bases unmatched: 5.

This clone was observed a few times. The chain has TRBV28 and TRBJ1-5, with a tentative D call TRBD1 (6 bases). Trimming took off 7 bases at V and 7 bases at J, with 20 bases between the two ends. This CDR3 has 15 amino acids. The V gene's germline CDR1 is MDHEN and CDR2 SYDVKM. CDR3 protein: CASIRGRGARQPQHF. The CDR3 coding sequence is TGTGCCAGCATCCGGGGACGGGGGGCGAGGCAGCCCCAGCATTTT. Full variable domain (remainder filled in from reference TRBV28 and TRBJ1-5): DVKVTQSSRYLVKRTGEKVFLECVQDMDHENMFWYRQDPGLGLRLIYFSYDVKMKEKGDIPEGYSVSREKKERFSLILESASTNQTSMYLCASIRGRGARQPQHFGDGTRLSIL.

In nucleotides, the CDR3 is TGTGCCAGCAGTTTAAGCAGGGGCCACGAGCAGTACTTC. It encodes CASSLSRGHEQYF. The chain carries TRBV27 and TRBJ2-7; maybe TRBD1 (6 bases). There are 13 residues in the CDR3. CDR1 and CDR2 (germline): MNHEY, SMNVEV (reference sequence). V was clipped by 2 bases and J by 5 bases, with 10 bases between them.

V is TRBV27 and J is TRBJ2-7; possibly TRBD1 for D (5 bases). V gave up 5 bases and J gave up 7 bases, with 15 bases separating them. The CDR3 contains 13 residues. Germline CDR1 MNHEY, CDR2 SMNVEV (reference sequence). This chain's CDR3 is CASSPPLRGEQYF. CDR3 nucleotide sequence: TGTGCCAGCAGTCCCCCGTTAAGGGGTGAGCAGTACTTC.

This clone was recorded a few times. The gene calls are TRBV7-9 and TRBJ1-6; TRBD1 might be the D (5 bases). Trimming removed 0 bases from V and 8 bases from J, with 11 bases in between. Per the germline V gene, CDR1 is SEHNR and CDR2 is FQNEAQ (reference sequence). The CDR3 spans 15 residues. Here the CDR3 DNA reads TGTGCCAGCAGCTTAGCGGCAGGGAGGTATTCACCCCTCCACTTT. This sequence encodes CASSLAAGRYSPLHF.

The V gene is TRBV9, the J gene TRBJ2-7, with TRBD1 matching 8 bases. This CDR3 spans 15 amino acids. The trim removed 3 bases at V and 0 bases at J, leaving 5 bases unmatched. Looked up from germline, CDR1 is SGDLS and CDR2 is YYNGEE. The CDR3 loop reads CASSGSGTGSYEQYF. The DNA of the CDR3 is TGTGCCAGCAGCGGTTCCGGGACAGGCTCCTACGAGCAGTACTTC.

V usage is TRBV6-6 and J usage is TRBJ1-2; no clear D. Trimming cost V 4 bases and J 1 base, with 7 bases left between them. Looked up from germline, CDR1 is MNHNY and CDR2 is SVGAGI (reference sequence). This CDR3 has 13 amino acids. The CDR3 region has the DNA TGTGCCAGCAGTTCCACAGATAACTATGGCTACACCTTC. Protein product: CASSSTDNYGYTF.

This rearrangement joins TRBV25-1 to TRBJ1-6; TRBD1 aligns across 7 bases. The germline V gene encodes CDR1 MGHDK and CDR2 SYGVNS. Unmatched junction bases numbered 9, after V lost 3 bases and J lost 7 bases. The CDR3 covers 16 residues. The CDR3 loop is CASSESTGSWNSPLHF. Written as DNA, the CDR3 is TGTGCCAGCAGTGAGTCGACAGGGAGTTGGAATTCACCCCTCCACTTT. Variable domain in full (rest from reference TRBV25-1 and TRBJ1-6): EADIYQTPRYLVIGTGKKITLECSQTMGHDKMYWYQQDPGMELHLIHYSYGVNSTEKGDLSSESTVSRIRTEHFPLTLESARPSHTSQYLCASSESTGSWNSPLHFGNGTRLTVT.

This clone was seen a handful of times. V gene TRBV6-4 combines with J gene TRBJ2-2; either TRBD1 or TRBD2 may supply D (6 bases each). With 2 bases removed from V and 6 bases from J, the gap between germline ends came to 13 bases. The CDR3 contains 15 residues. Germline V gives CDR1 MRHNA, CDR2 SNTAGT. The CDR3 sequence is CASSDGGGTAGELFF. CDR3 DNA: TGTGCCAGCAGTGACGGAGGGGGAACGGCCGGGGAGCTGTTTTTT.

CDR3: CASRRTGSGNTIYF. CDR3 coding DNA: TGTGCCAGCAGGAGAACTGGCTCTGGAAACACCATATATTTT. The chain couples TRBV25-1 to TRBJ1-3; D remains unclear. From germline, CDR1 is MGHDK and CDR2 SYGVNS. The V gene lost 6 bases and the J gene lost 0 bases, with 9 bases spanning the gap. This CDR3 region has 14 residues.

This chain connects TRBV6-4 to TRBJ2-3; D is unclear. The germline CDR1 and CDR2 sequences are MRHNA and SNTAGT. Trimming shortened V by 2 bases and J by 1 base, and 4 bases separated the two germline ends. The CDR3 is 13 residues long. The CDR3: CASSDAGTDTQYF. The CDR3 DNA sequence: TGTGCCAGCAGTGACGCCGGCACAGATACGCAGTATTTT.

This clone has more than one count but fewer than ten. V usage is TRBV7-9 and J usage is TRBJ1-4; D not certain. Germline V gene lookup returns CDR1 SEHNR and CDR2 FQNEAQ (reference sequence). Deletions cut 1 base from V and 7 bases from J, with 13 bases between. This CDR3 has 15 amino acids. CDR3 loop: CASSLGAVIGEKLFF. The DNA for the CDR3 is TGTGCCAGCAGCTTAGGGGCGGTAATAGGTGAAAAACTGTTTTTT.

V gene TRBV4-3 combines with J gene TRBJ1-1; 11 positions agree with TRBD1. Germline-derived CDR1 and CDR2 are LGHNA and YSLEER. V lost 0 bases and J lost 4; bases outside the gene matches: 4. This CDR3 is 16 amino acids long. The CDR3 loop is CASSQEPGTGGTEAFF. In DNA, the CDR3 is TGCGCCAGCAGCCAAGAACCCGGGACAGGGGGCACTGAAGCTTTCTTT.

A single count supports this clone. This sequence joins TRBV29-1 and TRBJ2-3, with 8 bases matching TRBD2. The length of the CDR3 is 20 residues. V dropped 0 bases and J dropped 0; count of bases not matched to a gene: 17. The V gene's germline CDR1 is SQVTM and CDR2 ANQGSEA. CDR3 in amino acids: CSVEDPPLLADGGSTDTQYF. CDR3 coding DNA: TGCAGCGTTGAAGATCCCCCTCTACTAGCGGACGGGGGTAGCACAGATACGCAGTATTTT.

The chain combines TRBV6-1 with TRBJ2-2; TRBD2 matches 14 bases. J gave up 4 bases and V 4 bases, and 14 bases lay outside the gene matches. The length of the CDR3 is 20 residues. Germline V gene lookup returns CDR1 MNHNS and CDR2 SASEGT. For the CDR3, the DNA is TGTGCCAGCAGTGGACTAGCGGGGGGGCCTCTGCCTATGGGCACCGGGGAGCTGTTTTTT. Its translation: CASSGLAGGPLPMGTGELFF.

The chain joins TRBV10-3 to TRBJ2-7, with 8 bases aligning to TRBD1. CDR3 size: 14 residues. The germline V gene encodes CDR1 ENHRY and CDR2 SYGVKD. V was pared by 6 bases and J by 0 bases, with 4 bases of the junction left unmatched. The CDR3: CAISGTGHSYEQYF. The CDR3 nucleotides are TGTGCCATCAGCGGGACAGGACACTCCTACGAGCAGTACTTC.

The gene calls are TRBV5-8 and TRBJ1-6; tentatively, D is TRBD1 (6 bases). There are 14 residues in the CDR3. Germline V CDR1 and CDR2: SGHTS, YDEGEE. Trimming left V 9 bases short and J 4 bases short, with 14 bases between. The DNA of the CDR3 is TGTGCCAAAACAGGGTTACGTTATAATTCACCCCTCCACTTT. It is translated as CAKTGLRYNSPLHF.

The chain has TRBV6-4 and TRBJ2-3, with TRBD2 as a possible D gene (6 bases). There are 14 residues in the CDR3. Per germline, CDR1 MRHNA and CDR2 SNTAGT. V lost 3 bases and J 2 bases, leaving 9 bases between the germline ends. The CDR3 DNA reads TGTGCCAGCAGTGATGGCGGGGACACAGATACGCAGTATTTT. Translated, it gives CASSDGGDTDTQYF.

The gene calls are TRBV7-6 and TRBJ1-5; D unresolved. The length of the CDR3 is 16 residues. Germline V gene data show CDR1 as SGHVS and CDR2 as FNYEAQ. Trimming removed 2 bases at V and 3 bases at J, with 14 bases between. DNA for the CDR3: TGTGCCAGCAGCTTATTCCAAGGACCCCACAATCAGCCCCAGCATTTT. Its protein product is CASSLFQGPHNQPQHF.

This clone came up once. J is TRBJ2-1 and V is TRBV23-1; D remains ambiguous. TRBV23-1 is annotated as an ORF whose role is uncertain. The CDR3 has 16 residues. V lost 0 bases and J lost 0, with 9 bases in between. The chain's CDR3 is CASSQSLGPSYNEQFF. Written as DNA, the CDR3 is TGCGCCAGCAGTCAATCGTTGGGCCCCTCCTACAATGAGCAGTTCTTC.

In DNA, the CDR3 is TGTGCCAGCAGTGAAGCGCGGACAGGGGGTGTCGGGGAGCTGTTTTTT. Its protein product is CASSEARTGGVGELFF. The V call is TRBV6-4, the J call TRBJ2-2, with 10 bases fitting TRBD1. This CDR3 region has 16 residues. Germline V gene sequence: CDR1 MRHNA, CDR2 SNTAGT. Losses at the gene ends were 3 bases for V and 7 bases for J; bases not matched to a gene: 8.

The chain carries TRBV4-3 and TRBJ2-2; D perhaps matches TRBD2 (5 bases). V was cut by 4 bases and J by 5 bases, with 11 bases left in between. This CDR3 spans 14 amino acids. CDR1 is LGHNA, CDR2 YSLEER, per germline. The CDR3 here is CASSPGLITGELFF. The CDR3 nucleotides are TGCGCCAGCAGCCCTGGACTGATTACCGGGGAGCTGTTTTTT.

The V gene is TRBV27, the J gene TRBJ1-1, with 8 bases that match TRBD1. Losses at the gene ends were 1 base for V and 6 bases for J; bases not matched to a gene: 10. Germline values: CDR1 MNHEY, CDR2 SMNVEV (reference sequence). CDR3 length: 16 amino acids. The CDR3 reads CASSLWGTGRRPEAFF. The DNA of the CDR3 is TGTGCCAGCAGTTTATGGGGGACAGGTCGGCGTCCTGAAGCTTTCTTT.

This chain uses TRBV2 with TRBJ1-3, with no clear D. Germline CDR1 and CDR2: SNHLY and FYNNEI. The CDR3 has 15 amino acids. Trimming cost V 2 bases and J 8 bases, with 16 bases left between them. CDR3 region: CASSEYFTPKDTIYF. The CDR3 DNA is TGTGCCAGCAGTGAATACTTCACGCCTAAGGACACCATATATTTT.